This TCR beta chain was sequenced in a study of blood T cell repertoires in COVID-19. The repertoire was sequenced with immunoSEQ multiplex PCR; TCRdb's copy has only in-frame clones and lacks some. Of 200,000 to 250,000 clones in the sample, 88% were seen once. V gave up 6 bases and J gave up 5 bases; unmatched junction bases: 12. CDR1 and CDR2 from the germline V gene are LNHDA and SQIVND (reference sequence). This CDR3 is built from 17 residues. The sequenced sample was PBMCs or T cells enriched from blood (not recorded which). The clonotype comes from a woman between 45 and 60 years old with acute COVID-19. This rearrangement joins TRBV19 to TRBJ2-3; 12 nucleotides match TRBD2. Here the CDR3 reads CASRVGGLAGEGDTQYF. CDR3 sequence (DNA): TGTGCCAGTAGGGTCGGGGGACTAGCGGGCGAGGGAGATACGCAGTATTTT.